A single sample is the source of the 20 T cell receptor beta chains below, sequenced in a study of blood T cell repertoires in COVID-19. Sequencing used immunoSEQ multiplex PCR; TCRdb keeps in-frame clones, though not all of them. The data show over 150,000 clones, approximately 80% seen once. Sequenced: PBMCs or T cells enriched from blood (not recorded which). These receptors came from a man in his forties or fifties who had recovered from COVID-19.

This chain's CDR3 is CASSSAMTGIGQFF. CDR3 sequence (DNA): TGTGCCAGCAGCTCCGCGATGACAGGGATCGGGCAGTTCTTC. The chain combines TRBV7-2 with TRBJ2-1; 7 nucleotides match TRBD1. Germline values: CDR1 SGHTA, CDR2 FQGNSA. This CDR3 is built from 14 residues. The V gene end was trimmed by 4 bases and the J gene end by 12 bases; junction bases not matched to a gene: 12.

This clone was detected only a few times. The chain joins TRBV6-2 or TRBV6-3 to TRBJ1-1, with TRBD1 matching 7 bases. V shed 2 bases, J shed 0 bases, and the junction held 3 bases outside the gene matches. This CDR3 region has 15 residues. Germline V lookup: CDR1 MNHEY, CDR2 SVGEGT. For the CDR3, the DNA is TGTGCCAGCAGTTACATGGGACAGATGAACACTGAAGCTTTCTTT. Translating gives CASSYMGQMNTEAFF.

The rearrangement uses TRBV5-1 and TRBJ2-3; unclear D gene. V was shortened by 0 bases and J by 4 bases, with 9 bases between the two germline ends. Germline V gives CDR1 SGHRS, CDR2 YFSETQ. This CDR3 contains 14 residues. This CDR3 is CASSLGAFPDTQYF. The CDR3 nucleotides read TGCGCCAGCAGCTTGGGGGCTTTCCCAGATACGCAGTATTTT.

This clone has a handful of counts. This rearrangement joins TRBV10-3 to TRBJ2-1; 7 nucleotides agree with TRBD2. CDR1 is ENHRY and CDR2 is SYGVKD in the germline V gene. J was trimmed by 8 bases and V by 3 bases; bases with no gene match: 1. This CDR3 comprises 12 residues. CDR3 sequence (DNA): TGTGCCATCAGTGAACGGGGGGATGAGCAGTTCTTC. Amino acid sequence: CAISERGDEQFF.

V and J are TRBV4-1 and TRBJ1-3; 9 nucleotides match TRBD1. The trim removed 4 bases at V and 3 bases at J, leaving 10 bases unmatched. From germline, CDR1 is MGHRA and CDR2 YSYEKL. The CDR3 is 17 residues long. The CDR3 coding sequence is TGCGCCAGCAGCCTACTAACCGGGACAGGGCATGGAAACACCATATATTTT. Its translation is CASSLLTGTGHGNTIYF.

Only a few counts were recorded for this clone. The CDR3 region is CASSVAGTGRIGTEAFF. The CDR3 coding sequence is TGTGCCAGCAGTGTTGCAGGGACAGGGCGTATAGGCACTGAAGCTTTCTTT. The chain has TRBV28 and TRBJ1-1, with 9 bases that match TRBD1. This CDR3 spans 17 amino acids. The V segment lost 5 bases and the J segment 4 bases; nucleotides outside the gene matches: 14. Germline-derived CDR1 and CDR2 are MDHEN and SYDVKM. The entire variable domain, with the rest obtained from reference TRBV28 and TRBJ1-1, is as follows: DVKVTQSSRYLVKRTGEKVFLECVQDMDHENMFWYRQDPGLGLRLIYFSYDVKMKEKGDIPEGYSVSREKKERFSLILESASTNQTSMYLCASSVAGTGRIGTEAFFGQGTRLTVV.

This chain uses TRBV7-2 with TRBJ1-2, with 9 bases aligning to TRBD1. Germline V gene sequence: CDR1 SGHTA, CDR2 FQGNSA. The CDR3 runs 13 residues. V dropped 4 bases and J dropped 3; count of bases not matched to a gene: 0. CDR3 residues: CASSWTGDYGYTF. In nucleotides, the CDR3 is TGTGCCAGCAGCTGGACAGGGGACTATGGCTACACCTTC.

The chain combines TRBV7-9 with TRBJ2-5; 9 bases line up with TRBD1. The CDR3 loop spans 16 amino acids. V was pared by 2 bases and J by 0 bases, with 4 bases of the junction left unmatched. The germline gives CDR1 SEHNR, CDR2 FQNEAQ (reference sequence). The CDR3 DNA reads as TGTGCCAGCAGCTTAACGACAGGGGGGTACCAAGAGACCCAGTACTTC. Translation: CASSLTTGGYQETQYF.

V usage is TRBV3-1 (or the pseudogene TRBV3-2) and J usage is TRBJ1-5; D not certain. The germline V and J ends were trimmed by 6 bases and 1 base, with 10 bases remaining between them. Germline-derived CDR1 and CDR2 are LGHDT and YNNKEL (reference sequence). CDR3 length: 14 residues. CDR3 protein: CASSSLYSNQPQHF. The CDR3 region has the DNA TGTGCCAGCAGTAGCCTCTACAGCAATCAGCCCCAGCATTTT.

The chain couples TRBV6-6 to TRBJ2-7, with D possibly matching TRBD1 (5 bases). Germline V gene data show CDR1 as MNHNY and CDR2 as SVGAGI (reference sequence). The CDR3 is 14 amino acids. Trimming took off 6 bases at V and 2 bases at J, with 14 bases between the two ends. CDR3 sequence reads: CASSNPGSTYEQYF. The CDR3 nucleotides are TGTGCCAGCAGCAATCCAGGGTCCACCTACGAGCAGTACTTC.

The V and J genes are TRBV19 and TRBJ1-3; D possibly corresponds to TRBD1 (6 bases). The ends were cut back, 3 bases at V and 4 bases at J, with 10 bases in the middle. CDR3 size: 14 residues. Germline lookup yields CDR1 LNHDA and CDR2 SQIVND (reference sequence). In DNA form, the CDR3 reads TGTGCCAGTAGTATCAGGGGTTTCGGAAACACCATATATTTT. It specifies CASSIRGFGNTIYF.

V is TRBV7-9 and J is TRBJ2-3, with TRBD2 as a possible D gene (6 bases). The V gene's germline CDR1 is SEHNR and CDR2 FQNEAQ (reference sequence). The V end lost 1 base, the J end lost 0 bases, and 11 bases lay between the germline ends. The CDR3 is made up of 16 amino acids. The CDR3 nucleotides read TGTGCCAGCAGCTTAGGAAATAGCGGCAGCACAGATACGCAGTATTTT. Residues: CASSLGNSGSTDTQYF.

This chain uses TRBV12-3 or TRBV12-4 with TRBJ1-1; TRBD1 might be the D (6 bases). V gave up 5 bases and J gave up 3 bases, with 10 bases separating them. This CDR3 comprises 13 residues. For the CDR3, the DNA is TGTGCCAGCAGTCAGGGGTCCCACACTGAAGCTTTCTTT. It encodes CASSQGSHTEAFF.

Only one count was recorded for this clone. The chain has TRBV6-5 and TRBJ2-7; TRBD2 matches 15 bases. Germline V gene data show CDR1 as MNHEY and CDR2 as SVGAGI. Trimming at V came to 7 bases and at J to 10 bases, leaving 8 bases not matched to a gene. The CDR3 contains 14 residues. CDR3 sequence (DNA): TGTGCCAGCATCGCCGGACTAGCGGGAGGGCAACAGTACGTC. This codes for CASIAGLAGGQQYV.

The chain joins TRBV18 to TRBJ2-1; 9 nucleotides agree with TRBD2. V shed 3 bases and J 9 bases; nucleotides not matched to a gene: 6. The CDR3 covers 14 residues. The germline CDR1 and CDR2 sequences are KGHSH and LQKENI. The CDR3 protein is CASSPLSGSAEQFF. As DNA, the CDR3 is TGTGCCAGCTCACCCCTTAGCGGGAGTGCTGAGCAGTTCTTC.

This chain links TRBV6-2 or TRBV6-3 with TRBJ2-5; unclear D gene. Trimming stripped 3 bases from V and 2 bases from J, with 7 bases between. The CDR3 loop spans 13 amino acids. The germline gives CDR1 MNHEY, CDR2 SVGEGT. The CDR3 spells CASSYASQETQYF. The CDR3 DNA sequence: TGTGCCAGCAGTTATGCCAGTCAAGAGACCCAGTACTTC.

CDR3 nucleotides: TGTGCCAGCAGTTTAACTAATAGCAATCAGCCCCAGCATTTT. Its translation: CASSLTNSNQPQHF. The chain has TRBV28 and TRBJ1-5; no definite D call. The germline CDR1 and CDR2 sequences are MDHEN and SYDVKM. With 2 bases removed from V and 0 bases from J, the gap between germline ends came to 5 bases. The CDR3 extends over 14 amino acids.

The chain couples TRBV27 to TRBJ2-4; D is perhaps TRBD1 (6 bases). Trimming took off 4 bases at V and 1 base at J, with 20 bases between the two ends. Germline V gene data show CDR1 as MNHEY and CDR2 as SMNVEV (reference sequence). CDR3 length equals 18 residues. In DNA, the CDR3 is TGTGCCAGCAGTTCCTTTCGACAGGCCGCCGCGGCCAAAAACATTCAGTACTTC. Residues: CASSSFRQAAAAKNIQYF.

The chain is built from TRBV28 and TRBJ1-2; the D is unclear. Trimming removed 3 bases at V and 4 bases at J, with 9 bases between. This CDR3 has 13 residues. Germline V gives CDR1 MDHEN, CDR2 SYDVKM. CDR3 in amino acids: CASSLRPGYGYTF. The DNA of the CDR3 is TGTGCCAGCAGTTTGAGGCCTGGCTATGGCTACACCTTC.

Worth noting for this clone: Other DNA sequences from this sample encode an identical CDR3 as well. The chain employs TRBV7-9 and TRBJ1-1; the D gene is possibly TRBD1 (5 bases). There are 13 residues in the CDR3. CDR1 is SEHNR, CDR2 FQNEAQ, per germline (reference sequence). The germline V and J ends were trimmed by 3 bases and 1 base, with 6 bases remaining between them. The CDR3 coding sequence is TGTGCCAGCAGCTTCACAGGGAACACTGAAGCTTTCTTT. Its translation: CASSFTGNTEAFF.